By its share, the clone carrying this T cell receptor beta chain is medium-sized. Its target is not known. TCRdb re-clonotyped the PCR reads through MiXCR. The sample yields fewer than 25,000 clones, about a quarter seen once. The sample is drawn from a study of metastatic and nonmetastatic thyroid tumors. Findings of the study overall: A significant increase in TCR beta diversity was reportedly seen in malignant thyroid tumors relative to benign nodules, in blood and tumor.

In germline, CDR1 is MDHEN, CDR2 SYDVKM. This CDR3 comprises 14 residues. The trim removed 5 bases at V and 6 bases at J, leaving 8 bases unmatched. All patients were treatment-naive before thyroid surgery. The sequenced material came from blood. The chain has TRBV28 and TRBJ2-7; TRBD2 matches 9 bases. The sequence came from a male donor with papillary thyroid cancer or a benign thyroid nodule (not recorded which). Some clones in this sample may be carry-over from other donors' samples. The CDR3 bases are TGTGCCAGCAGTCCGATAGCGGGAGCCTCCGAGCAGTACTTC. This encodes CASSPIAGASEQYF.